The 20 T cell receptor beta chains below all came from one sample that was sequenced in a study of T cell repertoires in cytomegalovirus infection. Their target antigens are unknown. TCRdb recomputed calls from the reads with MiXCR, one row per CDR3 protein. Of fewer than 950,000 distinct CDR3 sequences in the sample, 30% to 35% were seen once. The sample in question was cultured CD8+ T cells from PBMCs, obtained from culture after CMV antigen stimulation. Receptors were obtained from a human donor in good health (CMV status not recorded). Some clones in this sample may be carry-over from other donors' samples.

The chain combines TRBV7-6 with TRBJ1-5; no reliable D call. Germline V gene lookup returns CDR1 SGHVS and CDR2 FNYEAQ. CDR3 length equals 15 residues. Between the trimmed V and J ends, which lost 1 base and 4 bases, there was a span of 11 bases. The DNA for the CDR3 is TGTGCCAGCAGCTTAGTGGCAGGAGAAAATCAGCCCCAGCATTTT. As protein: CASSLVAGENQPQHF.

The genes are TRBV6-6 and TRBJ1-1; D remains unclear. Trimming shortened V by 11 bases and J by 0 bases, and 16 bases separated the two germline ends. This CDR3 comprises 14 residues. CDR1 and CDR2 (germline): MNHNY, SVGAGI (reference sequence). CDR3 coding DNA: TGTGCCGGCGCGACGCGATTTATGAACACTGAAGCTTTCTTT. This sequence encodes CAGATRFMNTEAFF.

This clonotype was picked up a small number of times. The chain employs TRBV11-3 and TRBJ2-2, with TRBD2 identical over 15 bases. The germline CDR1 and CDR2 sequences are SGHNT and YENEEA. Trimming took 5 bases from V and 0 from J; bases not matched to a gene: 4. The CDR3 length is 18 residues. CDR3 in amino acids: CASSGRTSGGANTGELFF. CDR3 DNA: TGTGCCAGCAGCGGACGGACTAGCGGGGGGGCGAACACCGGGGAGCTGTTTTTT.

The chain employs TRBV7-1 and TRBJ2-2, with D hard to call. TRBV7-1 is designated an ORF whose function remains uncertain. The V gene lost 3 bases and the J gene lost 0 bases, with 8 bases spanning the gap. The CDR3 loop spans 15 amino acids. The DNA for the CDR3 is TGTGCCAGCAGCTCTCGGTGGGCGAACACCGGGGAGCTGTTTTTT. It codes for CASSSRWANTGELFF.

This sequence joins TRBV7-9 and TRBJ2-5, with 7 bases fitting TRBD2. CDR3 length: 15 amino acids. Germline lookup yields CDR1 SEHNR and CDR2 FQNEAQ (reference sequence). Trimming at V came to 5 bases and at J to 0 bases, leaving 6 bases not matched to a gene. CDR3 in DNA: TGTGCCAGCAGCCCTACGGCGGGGGACCAAGAGACCCAGTACTTC. Translation gives CASSPTAGDQETQYF.

The V gene is TRBV9, the J gene TRBJ2-1, with 9 bases aligning to TRBD2. The V gene's germline CDR1 is SGDLS and CDR2 YYNGEE. V dropped 0 bases and J dropped 9; count of bases not matched to a gene: 7. The CDR3 is made up of 15 amino acids. The CDR3 region has the DNA TGTGCCAGCAGCGTAGGCGGGGGGGCCCGGGGTGAGCAGTTCTTC. It is translated as CASSVGGGARGEQFF.

This clonotype appeared many times. The genes are TRBV7-6 and TRBJ2-5; a weak D match, TRBD1 (6 bases). The CDR3 consists of 13 residues. V was pared by 1 base and J by 9 bases, with 12 bases between. In germline, CDR1 is SGHVS, CDR2 FNYEAQ. The CDR3 sequence is CASSLGVSGAQYF. CDR3 sequence (DNA): TGTGCCAGCAGCTTAGGGGTCTCAGGGGCCCAGTACTTC.

With respect to this clonotype: A much more abundant neighbour one base away suggests this may be a read error. This chain links TRBV7-8 with TRBJ2-2; unclear D gene. Per germline, CDR1 SGHVS and CDR2 FQNEAQ. The CDR3 contains 13 residues. The CDR3 is CVTLLGYTGELFF. The CDR3 nucleotides read TGTGTCACCCTTCTAGGATACACCGGGGAGCTGTTTTTT.

The V gene is TRBV6-1, the J gene TRBJ1-1; D uncertain. This CDR3 has 12 amino acids. Deletions cut 5 bases from V and 9 bases from J, with 13 bases between. CDR1 MNHNS and CDR2 SASEGT come from the germline V gene. The DNA of the CDR3 is TGTGCCAGCAGTTACCCGGGTCTCCAAGCTTTCTTT. Protein: CASSYPGLQAFF.

There are a few counts of this clonotype. This chain connects TRBV28 to TRBJ2-1, with 8 bases fitting TRBD2. The V segment lost 6 bases and the J segment 0 bases; nucleotides outside the gene matches: 7. CDR1 is MDHEN and CDR2 is SYDVKM in the germline V gene. This CDR3 comprises 16 residues. The DNA for the CDR3 is TGTGCCAGCAGCCATCTTAGCGGGGTCTCCTACAATGAGCAGTTCTTC. This translates into CASSHLSGVSYNEQFF.

This clonotype was seen many times. J is TRBJ1-4 and V is TRBV7-4; no firm D call. The length of the CDR3 is 17 residues. Looked up from germline, CDR1 is SGHVT and CDR2 is SQSDAQ. V was cut by 1 base and J by 5 bases, with 17 bases left in between. This CDR3 reads CASSLGALGRSNEKLFF. CDR3 DNA: TGTGCCAGCAGCTTAGGGGCCCTAGGACGGTCGAATGAAAAACTGTTTTTT.

V is TRBV6-2 or TRBV6-3 and J is TRBJ1-1; D is uncertain. Trimming shortened V by 4 bases and J by 3 bases, and 12 bases separated the two germline ends. The germline gives CDR1 MNHEY, CDR2 SVGEGT. This CDR3 is 14 amino acids long. The CDR3 sequence: CASSLPGRDTEAFF. The CDR3 DNA follows: TGTGCCAGCAGTTTACCCGGGAGGGACACTGAAGCTTTCTTT.

The chain is built from TRBV19 and TRBJ2-3; 10 bases line up with TRBD2. The junction had 10 bases not matched to a gene; V was cut back by 3 bases and J by 1 base. The CDR3 contains 18 residues. Germline V gives CDR1 LNHDA, CDR2 SQIVND (reference sequence). CDR3 DNA: TGTGCCAGTAGTATCCGACTAGCGGGCTCACCTCGCACAGATACGCAGTATTTT. It specifies CASSIRLAGSPRTDTQYF.

V is TRBV27 and J is TRBJ2-3; 7 positions agree with TRBD2. The germline V gene encodes CDR1 MNHEY and CDR2 SMNVEV (reference sequence). V shed 3 bases and J 3 bases; nucleotides not matched to a gene: 6. The CDR3 sequence is 15 residues long. CDR3 sequence: CASSFGLGGTDTQYF. As DNA, the CDR3 is TGTGCCAGCAGTTTCGGGTTGGGGGGGACAGATACGCAGTATTTT.

This clonotype turned up a few times. The chain carries TRBV6-1 and TRBJ1-5; D remains unclear. CDR3 size: 17 residues. Per germline, CDR1 MNHNS and CDR2 SASEGT. Trimming took off 0 bases at V and 0 bases at J, with 12 bases between the two ends. The CDR3, as DNA: TGTGCCAGCAGTGAAGCGTTACGGATCTATAGCAATCAGCCCCAGCATTTT. This encodes CASSEALRIYSNQPQHF.

The chain is built from TRBV6-1 and TRBJ2-3; 8 bases align to TRBD2. After removal of 2 bases from V and 4 bases from J, the junction contained 8 bases not matched to a gene. Germline V CDR1 and CDR2: MNHNS, SASEGT. The CDR3 length is 16 residues. The CDR3 region has the DNA TGTGCCAGCAGTGAAAGTGGCGGGGGGACCTCAGATACGCAGTATTTT. Its translation: CASSESGGGTSDTQYF.

V is TRBV5-1 and J is TRBJ1-2; 9 bases map to TRBD1. Looked up from germline, CDR1 is SGHRS and CDR2 is YFSETQ. The junction had 8 bases not matched to a gene; V was cut back by 4 bases and J by 1 base. This CDR3 has 16 amino acids. CDR3 DNA sequence: TGCGCCAGCAGCCCACGGGACAGGGTAAATAACTATGGCTACACCTTC. It is translated as CASSPRDRVNNYGYTF.

The chain is built from TRBV6-2 or TRBV6-3 and TRBJ2-1; 13 positions match TRBD2. J gave up 7 bases and V 8 bases, and 11 bases lay outside the gene matches. The CDR3 totals 16 residues. CDR1 and CDR2 (germline): MNHEY, SVGEGT. CDR3 sequence (DNA): TGTGCCAGCCTCAGGGAGACTAGCGGGGGGCGAAATGAGCAGTTCTTC. Translation gives CASLRETSGGRNEQFF.

The gene calls are TRBV5-5 and TRBJ1-1; 9 nucleotides match TRBD1. The J segment lost 3 bases and the V segment lost 4 bases, leaving 16 bases of the junction unmatched. This CDR3 spans 18 amino acids. Germline V gene sequence: CDR1 SGHKS, CDR2 YYEKEE (reference sequence). In DNA form, the CDR3 reads TGTGCCAGCAGCCCCAAGGGACAGGGCCCCGGATGGGACACTGAAGCTTTCTTT. Protein product: CASSPKGQGPGWDTEAFF.

This clonotype was seen a few times. The chain carries TRBV2 and TRBJ1-2, with TRBD1 matching 7 bases. CDR3 length equals 14 residues. Germline assignment: CDR1 SNHLY and CDR2 FYNNEI. J lost 4 bases, V lost 7 bases, and 9 bases had no gene match. CDR3 DNA: TGTGCCAGCACCCGCACAGGGGCTGGCTATGGCTACACCTTC. This gives the protein CASTRTGAGYGYTF.